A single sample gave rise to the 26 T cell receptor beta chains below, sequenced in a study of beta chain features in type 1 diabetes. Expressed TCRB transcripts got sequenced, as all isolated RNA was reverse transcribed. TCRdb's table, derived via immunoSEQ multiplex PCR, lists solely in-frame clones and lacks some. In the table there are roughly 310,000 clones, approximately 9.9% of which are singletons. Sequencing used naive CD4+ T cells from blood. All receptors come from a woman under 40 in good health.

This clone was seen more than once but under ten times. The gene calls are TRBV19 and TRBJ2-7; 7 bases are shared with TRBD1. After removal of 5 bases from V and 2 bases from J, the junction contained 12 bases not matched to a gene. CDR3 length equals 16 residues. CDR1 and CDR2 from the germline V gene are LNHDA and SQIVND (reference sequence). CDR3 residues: CASSPRYPQGAYEQYF. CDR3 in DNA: TGTGCCAGTAGTCCCCGCTACCCTCAGGGGGCCTACGAGCAGTACTTC.

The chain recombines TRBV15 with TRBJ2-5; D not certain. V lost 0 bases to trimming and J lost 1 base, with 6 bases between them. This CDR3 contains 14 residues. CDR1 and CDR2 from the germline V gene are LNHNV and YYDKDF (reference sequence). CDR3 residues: CATSRDQAQETQYF. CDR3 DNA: TGTGCCACCAGCAGAGACCAGGCCCAAGAGACCCAGTACTTC.

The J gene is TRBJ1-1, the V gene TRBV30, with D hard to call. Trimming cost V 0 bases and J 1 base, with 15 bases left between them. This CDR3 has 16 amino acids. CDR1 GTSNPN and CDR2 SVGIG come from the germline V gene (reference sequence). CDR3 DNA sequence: TGTGCCTGGAGTGTATGGTCGGGTGTCGAGAACACTGAAGCTTTCTTT. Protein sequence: CAWSVWSGVENTEAFF.

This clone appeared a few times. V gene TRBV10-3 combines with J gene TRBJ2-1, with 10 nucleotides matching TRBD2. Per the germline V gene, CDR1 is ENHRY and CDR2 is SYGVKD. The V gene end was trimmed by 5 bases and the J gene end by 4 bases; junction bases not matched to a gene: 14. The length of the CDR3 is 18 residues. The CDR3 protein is CAISPQERLAGPYNEQFF. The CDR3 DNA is TGTGCCATCAGTCCCCAAGAGAGACTAGCGGGTCCATACAATGAGCAGTTCTTC.

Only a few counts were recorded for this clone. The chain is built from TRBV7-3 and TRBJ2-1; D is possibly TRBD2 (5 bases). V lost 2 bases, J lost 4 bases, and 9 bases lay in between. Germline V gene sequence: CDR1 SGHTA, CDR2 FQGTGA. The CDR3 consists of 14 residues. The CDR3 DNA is TGTGCCAGCAGCTTAGCTCGGGGATACAATGAGCAGTTCTTC. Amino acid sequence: CASSLARGYNEQFF.

The chain's CDR3 is CASSSRTSGSSYEQYF. Here the CDR3 DNA reads TGTGCCAGCAGCTCACGGACTAGCGGGAGCTCCTACGAGCAGTACTTC. The V and J genes are TRBV7-9 and TRBJ2-7; 13 bases map to TRBD2. Germline lookup yields CDR1 SEHNR and CDR2 FQNEAQ (reference sequence). After removal of 4 bases from V and 0 bases from J, the junction contained 3 bases not matched to a gene. CDR3 length: 16 residues.

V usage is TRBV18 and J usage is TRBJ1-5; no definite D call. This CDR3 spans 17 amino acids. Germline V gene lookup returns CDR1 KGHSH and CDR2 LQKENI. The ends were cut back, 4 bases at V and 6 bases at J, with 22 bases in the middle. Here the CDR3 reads CASSRVTAADSGQPQHF. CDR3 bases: TGTGCCAGCTCACGTGTTACAGCGGCGGATTCCGGTCAGCCCCAGCATTTT.

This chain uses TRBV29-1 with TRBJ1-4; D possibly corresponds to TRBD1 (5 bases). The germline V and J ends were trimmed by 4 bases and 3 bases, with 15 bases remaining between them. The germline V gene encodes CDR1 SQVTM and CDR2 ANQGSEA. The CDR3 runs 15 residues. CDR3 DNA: TGCAGCGTTGCCCCAGGAGGGGCGGCTAATGAAAAACTGTTTTTT. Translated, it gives CSVAPGGAANEKLFF.

CDR3 protein: CSAQGRDGYTF. The CDR3 bases are TGCAGTGCGCAGGGGCGCGATGGCTACACCTTC. This sequence joins TRBV20-1 and TRBJ1-2; a weak D match, TRBD1 (6 bases). The V gene's germline CDR1 is DFQATT and CDR2 SNEGSKA (reference sequence). V was pared by 6 bases and J by 6 bases, with 11 bases between. This CDR3 has 11 amino acids.

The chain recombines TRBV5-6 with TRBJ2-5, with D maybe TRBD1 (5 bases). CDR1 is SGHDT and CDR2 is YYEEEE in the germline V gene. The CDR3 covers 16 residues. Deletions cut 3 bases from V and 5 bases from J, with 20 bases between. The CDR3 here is CASSSFRQGGSETQYF. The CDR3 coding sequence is TGTGCCAGCAGCTCGTTTCGGCAGGGTGGTTCTGAGACCCAGTACTTC.

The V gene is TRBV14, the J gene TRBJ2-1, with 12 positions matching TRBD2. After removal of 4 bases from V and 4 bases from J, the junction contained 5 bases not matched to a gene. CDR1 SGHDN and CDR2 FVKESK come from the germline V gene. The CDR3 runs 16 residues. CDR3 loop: CASSPLAGGPYNEQFF. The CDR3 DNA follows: TGTGCCAGCAGCCCTCTAGCGGGAGGGCCTTACAATGAGCAGTTCTTC.

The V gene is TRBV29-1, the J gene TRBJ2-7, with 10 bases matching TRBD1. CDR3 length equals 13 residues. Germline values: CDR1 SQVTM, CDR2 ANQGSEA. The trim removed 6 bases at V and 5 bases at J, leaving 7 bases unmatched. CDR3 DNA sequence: TGCAGCGTAGAGGGACAGGGGTTACACGAGCAGTACTTC. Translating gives CSVEGQGLHEQYF.

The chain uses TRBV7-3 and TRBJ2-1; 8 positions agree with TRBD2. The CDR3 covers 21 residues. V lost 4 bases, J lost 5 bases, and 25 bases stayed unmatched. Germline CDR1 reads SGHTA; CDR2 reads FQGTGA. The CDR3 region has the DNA TGTGCCAGCAGCTCGAGACAAGAAGTCCCGAAGTCCGGGACTAGGGACAATGAGCAGTTCTTC. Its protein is CASSSRQEVPKSGTRDNEQFF.

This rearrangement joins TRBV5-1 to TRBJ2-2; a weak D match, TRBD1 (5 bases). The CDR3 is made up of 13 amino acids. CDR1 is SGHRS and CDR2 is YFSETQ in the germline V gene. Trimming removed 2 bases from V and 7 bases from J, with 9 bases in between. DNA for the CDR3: TGCGCCAGCAGCTTACAGGAAGGCGGGGAGCTGTTTTTT. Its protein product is CASSLQEGGELFF.

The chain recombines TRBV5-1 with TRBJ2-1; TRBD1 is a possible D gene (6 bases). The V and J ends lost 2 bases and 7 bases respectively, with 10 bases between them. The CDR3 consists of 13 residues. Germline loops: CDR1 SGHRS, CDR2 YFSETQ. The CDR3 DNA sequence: TGCGCCAGCAGCTTAGCCGGGACAAATGAGCAGTTCTTC. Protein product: CASSLAGTNEQFF.

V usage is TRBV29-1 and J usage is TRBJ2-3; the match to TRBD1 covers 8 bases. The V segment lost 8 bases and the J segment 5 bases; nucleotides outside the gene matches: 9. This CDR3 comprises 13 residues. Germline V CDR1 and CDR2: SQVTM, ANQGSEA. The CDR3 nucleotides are TGCAGCCTCGGTTACAGGGGGGAAGATACGCAGTATTTT. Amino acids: CSLGYRGEDTQYF.

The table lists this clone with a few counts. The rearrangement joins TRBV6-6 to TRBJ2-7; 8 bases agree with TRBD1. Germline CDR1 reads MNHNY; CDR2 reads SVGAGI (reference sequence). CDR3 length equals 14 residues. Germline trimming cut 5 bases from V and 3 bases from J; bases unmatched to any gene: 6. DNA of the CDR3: TGTGCCAGCAGTCTCGGACAGGGAAACTACGAGCAGTACTTC. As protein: CASSLGQGNYEQYF.

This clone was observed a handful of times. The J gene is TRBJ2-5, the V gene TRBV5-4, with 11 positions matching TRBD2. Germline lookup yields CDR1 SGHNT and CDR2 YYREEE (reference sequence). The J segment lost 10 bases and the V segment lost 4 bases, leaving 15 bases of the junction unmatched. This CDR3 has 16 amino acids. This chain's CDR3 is CASSPGTSGPLEGQYF. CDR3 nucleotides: TGTGCCAGCAGCCCCGGGACTAGCGGCCCTCTGGAAGGCCAGTACTTC.

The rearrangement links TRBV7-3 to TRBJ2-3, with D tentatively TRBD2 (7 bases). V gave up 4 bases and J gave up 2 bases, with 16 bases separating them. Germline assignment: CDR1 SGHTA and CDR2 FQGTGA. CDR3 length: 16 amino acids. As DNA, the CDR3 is TGTGCCAGCAGCTCAACCGGGGGGCCGAACACAGATACGCAGTATTTT. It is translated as CASSSTGGPNTDTQYF.

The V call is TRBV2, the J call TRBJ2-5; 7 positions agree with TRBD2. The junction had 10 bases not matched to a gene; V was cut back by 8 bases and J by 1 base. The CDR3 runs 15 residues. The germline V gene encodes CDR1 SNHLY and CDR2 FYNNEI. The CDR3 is CASSNTLAAQETQYF. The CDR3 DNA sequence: TGTGCCAGCTCCAACACGCTAGCGGCCCAAGAGACCCAGTACTTC.

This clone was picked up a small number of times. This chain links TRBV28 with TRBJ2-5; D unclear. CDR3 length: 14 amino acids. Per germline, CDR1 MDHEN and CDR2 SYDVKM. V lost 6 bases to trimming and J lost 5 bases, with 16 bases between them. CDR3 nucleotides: TGTGCCAGCAGACGGAAGAGCTACAGCGAGACCCAGTACTTC. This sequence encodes CASRRKSYSETQYF.

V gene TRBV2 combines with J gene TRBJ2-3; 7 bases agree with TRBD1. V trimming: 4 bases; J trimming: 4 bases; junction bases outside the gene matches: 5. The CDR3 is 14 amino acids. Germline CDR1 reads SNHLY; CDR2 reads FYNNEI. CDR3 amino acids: CASSVGQGADTQYF. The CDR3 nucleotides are TGTGCCAGCAGTGTTGGTCAGGGGGCAGATACGCAGTATTTT.

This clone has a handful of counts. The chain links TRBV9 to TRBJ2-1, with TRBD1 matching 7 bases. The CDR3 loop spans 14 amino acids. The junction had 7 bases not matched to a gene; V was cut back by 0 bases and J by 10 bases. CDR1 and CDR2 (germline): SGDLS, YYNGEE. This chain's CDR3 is CASSVGYLGGEQFF. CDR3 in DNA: TGTGCCAGCAGCGTAGGTTACCTAGGGGGCGAGCAGTTCTTC. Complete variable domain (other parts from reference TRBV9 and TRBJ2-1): DSGVTQTPKHLITATGQRVTLRCSPRSGDLSVYWYQQSLDQGLQFLIQYYNGEERAKGNILERFSAQQFPDLHSELNLSSLELGDSALYFCASSVGYLGGEQFFGPGTRLTVL.

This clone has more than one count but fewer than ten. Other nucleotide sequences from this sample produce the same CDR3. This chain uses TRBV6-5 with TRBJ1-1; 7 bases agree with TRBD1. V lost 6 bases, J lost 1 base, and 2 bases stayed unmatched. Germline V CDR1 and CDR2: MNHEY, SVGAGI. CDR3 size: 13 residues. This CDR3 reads CASSRTGNTEAFF. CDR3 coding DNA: TGTGCCAGCAGCCGGACAGGGAACACTGAAGCTTTCTTT.

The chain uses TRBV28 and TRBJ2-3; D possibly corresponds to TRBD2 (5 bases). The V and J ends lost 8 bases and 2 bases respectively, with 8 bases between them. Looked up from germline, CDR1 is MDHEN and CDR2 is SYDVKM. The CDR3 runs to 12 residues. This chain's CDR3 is CASDGLTDTQYF. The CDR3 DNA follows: TGTGCCAGCGACGGACTCACAGATACGCAGTATTTT. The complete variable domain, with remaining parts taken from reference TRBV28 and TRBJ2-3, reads DVKVTQSSRYLVKRTGEKVFLECVQDMDHENMFWYRQDPGLGLRLIYFSYDVKMKEKGDIPEGYSVSREKKERFSLILESASTNQTSMYLCASDGLTDTQYFGPGTRLTVL.

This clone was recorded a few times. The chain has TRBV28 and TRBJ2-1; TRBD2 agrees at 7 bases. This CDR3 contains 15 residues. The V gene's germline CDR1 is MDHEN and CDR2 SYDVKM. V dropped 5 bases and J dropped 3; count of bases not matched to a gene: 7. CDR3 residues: CASSTRDYLYNEQFF. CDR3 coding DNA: TGTGCCAGCAGTACTCGGGACTACCTCTACAATGAGCAGTTCTTC.